The 29 T cell receptor beta chains given below trace back to one sample, sequenced in a study of cytomegalovirus exposure and HLA in healthy donors. The assay was immunoSEQ multiplex PCR, and TCRdb's table has in-frame clones only and misses some. Of under 200,000 clones in the sample, about nine tenths were seen once. What was sequenced was PBMCs. Receptors were obtained from a woman under 40 in good health and CMV-seronegative.

The chain links TRBV27 to TRBJ2-3; the D gene is possibly TRBD2 (5 bases). Germline V lookup: CDR1 MNHEY, CDR2 SMNVEV (reference sequence). CDR3 length equals 15 residues. V was pared by 6 bases and J by 3 bases, with 16 bases between. CDR3 in amino acids: CASRIGLGKTDTQYF. The DNA of the CDR3 is TGTGCCAGCAGGATCGGACTCGGGAAAACAGATACGCAGTATTTT.

V usage is TRBV5-6 and J usage is TRBJ2-5; 7 nucleotides agree with TRBD2. CDR1 and CDR2 from the germline V gene are SGHDT and YYEEEE. CDR3 size: 14 residues. The ends lost 0 bases at V and 4 bases at J; junction bases unmatched: 3. DNA of the CDR3: TGTGCCAGCAGCTTGGCCGGGGGGAGAGAGACCCAGTACTTC. The encoded protein is CASSLAGGRETQYF.

The genes are TRBV28 and TRBJ2-1; the match to TRBD2 covers 8 bases. The J segment lost 5 bases and the V segment lost 7 bases, leaving 7 bases of the junction unmatched. Germline V gives CDR1 MDHEN, CDR2 SYDVKM. This CDR3 region has 14 residues. CDR3 loop: CASIPTSDNNEQFF. Here the CDR3 DNA reads TGTGCCAGCATCCCGACTAGCGACAACAATGAGCAGTTCTTC. The whole variable domain, remainder taken from reference TRBV28 and TRBJ2-1, is DVKVTQSSRYLVKRTGEKVFLECVQDMDHENMFWYRQDPGLGLRLIYFSYDVKMKEKGDIPEGYSVSREKKERFSLILESASTNQTSMYLCASIPTSDNNEQFFGPGTRLTVL.

CDR3 bases: TGTGCCAGCAGCCGAACCCGCGTGGGAAGCAATGAGCAGTTCTTC. Translating gives CASSRTRVGSNEQFF. The chain is built from TRBV5-4 and TRBJ2-1; D is uncertain. Trimming left V 4 bases short and J 6 bases short, with 17 bases between. CDR3 length: 15 residues. Germline CDR1 SGHNT, CDR2 YYREEE (reference sequence).

This chain joins TRBV6-1 and TRBJ1-1; D is perhaps TRBD1 (6 bases). V was cut by 5 bases and J by 4 bases, with 17 bases left in between. The CDR3 length is 15 residues. Germline-derived CDR1 and CDR2 are MNHNS and SASEGT. The CDR3 protein is CASSSPGQRSTEAFF. CDR3 sequence (DNA): TGTGCCAGCAGTTCGCCTGGACAGCGGAGCACTGAAGCTTTCTTT.

This rearrangement joins TRBV7-5 to TRBJ2-7; the listed D gene, TRBD1, was not tested against the DNA. TRBV7-5 is assigned pseudogene status. This CDR3 contains 17 residues. CDR3 sequence: CVRSLKGQTRRGYEQYF. Here the CDR3 DNA reads TGTGTCAGAAGCTTAAAAGGACAGACTCGCAGGGGGTACGAGCAGTACTTC.

The chain employs TRBV27 and TRBJ2-6; D ambiguous. The length of the CDR3 is 18 residues. With 0 bases removed from V and 2 bases from J, the gap between germline ends came to 14 bases. The germline V gene encodes CDR1 MNHEY and CDR2 SMNVEV (reference sequence). CDR3 in amino acids: CASSLSLPGLTGANVLTF. The CDR3 bases are TGTGCCAGCAGTTTATCGCTTCCCGGGCTCACTGGGGCCAACGTCCTGACTTTC.

V gene TRBV5-4 combines with J gene TRBJ2-1; D ambiguous. Germline-derived CDR1 and CDR2 are SGHNT and YYREEE (reference sequence). This CDR3 contains 13 residues. Deletions cut 0 bases from V and 7 bases from J, with 8 bases between. Here the CDR3 DNA reads TGTGCCAGCAGCTTGGACAGCTTAAATGAGCAGTTCTTC. Protein: CASSLDSLNEQFF.

This clone was counted a single time. The chain carries TRBV27 and TRBJ2-5; D may be TRBD2 (5 bases). Trimming removed 5 bases at V and 2 bases at J, with 12 bases between. This CDR3 has 14 amino acids. The germline V gene has CDR1 MNHEY and CDR2 SMNVEV (reference sequence). CDR3 in amino acids: CASSPGRGQETQYF. CDR3 nucleotide sequence: TGTGCCAGCAGTCCCGGACGGGGACAAGAGACCCAGTACTTC.

This chain uses TRBV5-3 with TRBJ1-2, with a possible D match to TRBD1 (5 bases). TRBV5-3 is marked as an open reading frame, function uncertain. V lost 4 bases, J lost 8 bases, and 27 bases lay in between. There are 17 residues in the CDR3. This CDR3 is CARSGRTGTAHQLGYTF. The CDR3 coding sequence is TGTGCCAGAAGCGGGAGAACCGGGACGGCTCACCAATTAGGCTACACCTTC.

The gene calls are TRBV2 and TRBJ2-7; D uncertain. Trimming took off 5 bases at V and 7 bases at J, with 6 bases between the two ends. The CDR3 sequence is 10 residues long. CDR1 and CDR2 from the germline V gene are SNHLY and FYNNEI. The CDR3 nucleotides are TGTGCCAGCAGTACAGAGGAGCAGTACTTC. Translating gives CASSTEEQYF.

This sequence joins TRBV15 and TRBJ1-1, with 8 nucleotides matching TRBD1. Unmatched junction bases numbered 4, after V lost 4 bases and J lost 0 bases. This CDR3 region has 15 residues. From germline, CDR1 is LNHNV and CDR2 YYDKDF (reference sequence). The CDR3 nucleotides read TGTGCCACCAGCATGAGACAGGGGCTGAACACTGAAGCTTTCTTT. The encoded protein is CATSMRQGLNTEAFF.

This clone is a singleton in its sample. The rearrangement joins TRBV11-2 to TRBJ1-2; the D gene is possibly TRBD1 (5 bases). Trimming cost V 5 bases and J 4 bases, with 20 bases left between them. Germline loops: CDR1 SGHAT, CDR2 FQNNGV. This CDR3 has 16 amino acids. This chain's CDR3 is CASSHPFDGTVYGYTF. CDR3 sequence (DNA): TGTGCCAGCAGCCATCCCTTTGATGGGACCGTCTATGGCTACACCTTC. The whole variable domain, remainder taken from reference TRBV11-2 and TRBJ1-2, is EAGVAQSPRYKIIEKRQSVAFWCNPISGHATLYWYQQILGQGPKLLIQFQNNGVVDDSQLPKDRFSAERLKGVDSTLKIQPAKLEDSAVYLCASSHPFDGTVYGYTFGSGTRLTVV.

The chain employs TRBV15 and TRBJ1-2; D unresolved. The V and J ends lost 5 bases and 4 bases respectively, with 14 bases between them. The CDR3 is made up of 14 amino acids. Germline loops: CDR1 LNHNV, CDR2 YYDKDF (reference sequence). The CDR3 region has the DNA TGTGCCACCAGCGCGACGGTAGTCAGCTATGGCTACACCTTC. It specifies CATSATVVSYGYTF.

Only one count was recorded for this clone. J is TRBJ2-3 and V is TRBV6-4, with D tentatively TRBD1 or TRBD2 (7 bases each). V was clipped by 5 bases and J by 1 base, with 10 bases between them. There are 14 residues in the CDR3. Germline CDR1 and CDR2: MRHNA and SNTAGT. For the CDR3, the DNA is TGTGCCAGCAGTCAGGGGGGGGGCACAGATACGCAGTATTTT. It is translated as CASSQGGGTDTQYF.

The V and J genes are TRBV19 and TRBJ2-7, with 7 bases aligning to TRBD2. V shed 1 base and J 2 bases; nucleotides not matched to a gene: 14. Germline V lookup: CDR1 LNHDA, CDR2 SQIVND (reference sequence). The CDR3 is 18 residues long. CDR3 sequence: CASSIVGASVAGAYEQYF. The CDR3 coding sequence is TGTGCCAGTAGTATAGTTGGGGCGTCGGTGGCGGGGGCCTACGAGCAGTACTTC.

This sequence joins TRBV10-1 and TRBJ1-1, with D unclear. V dropped 2 bases and J dropped 3 bases, with 13 bases sitting between them. CDR1 is WNHNN and CDR2 is SYGVQD in the germline V gene (reference sequence). The CDR3 sequence is 15 residues long. The CDR3 region has the DNA TGCGCCAGCAGTGAGGTCGGGAAGCGGGACACTGAAGCTTTCTTT. This gives the protein CASSEVGKRDTEAFF.

This sequence joins TRBV9 and TRBJ1-2, with 9 bases fitting TRBD1. Unmatched junction bases numbered 12, after V lost 3 bases and J lost 6 bases. Germline V gives CDR1 SGDLS, CDR2 YYNGEE. This CDR3 contains 16 residues. CDR3 DNA sequence: TGTGCCAGCAGCGGCGGGACAGGGTCTTTGCTCGATGGCTACACCTTC. Protein product: CASSGGTGSLLDGYTF.

The chain's CDR3 is CASSLGNSKPGNTIYF. CDR3 sequence (DNA): TGTGCCAGCAGCTTGGGCAACAGCAAACCTGGAAACACCATATATTTT. This chain links TRBV5-6 with TRBJ1-3; D call uncertain. This CDR3 region has 16 residues. The V gene lost 0 bases and the J gene lost 2 bases, with 12 bases spanning the gap. The germline gives CDR1 SGHDT, CDR2 YYEEEE.

This chain uses TRBV19 with TRBJ2-5; TRBD1 matches at 7 bases. Germline-derived CDR1 and CDR2 are LNHDA and SQIVND (reference sequence). V was clipped by 2 bases and J by 2 bases; unmatched bases: 8. The CDR3 extends over 16 amino acids. The CDR3 DNA reads as TGTGCCAGTAGTATAACAGCCGGGACAGCACAAGAGACCCAGTACTTC. The encoded protein is CASSITAGTAQETQYF.

This clone has just a few counts. This chain uses TRBV27 with TRBJ1-2; D is possibly TRBD1 (6 bases). V shed 7 bases and J shed 3 bases, with 12 bases lying between them. Germline lookup yields CDR1 MNHEY and CDR2 SMNVEV (reference sequence). The CDR3 is 13 amino acids. In nucleotides, the CDR3 is TGTGCCAGCACCCCGGGACACTACTATGGCTACACCTTC. Its protein is CASTPGHYYGYTF.

The rearrangement links TRBV15 to TRBJ2-5; 13 nucleotides agree with TRBD2. Trimming took 5 bases from V and 1 from J; bases not matched to a gene: 1. The CDR3 extends over 15 amino acids. CDR1 and CDR2 (germline): LNHNV, YYDKDF (reference sequence). In DNA form, the CDR3 reads TGTGCCACCAGCGGGACTAGCGGGGCCCAAGAGACCCAGTACTTC. Translation gives CATSGTSGAQETQYF.

This clone was picked up one time. The chain is built from TRBV29-1 and TRBJ2-5; 9 bases agree with TRBD2. V was clipped by 6 bases and J by 5 bases; unmatched bases: 13. The germline CDR1 and CDR2 sequences are SQVTM and ANQGSEA. The CDR3 runs to 15 residues. In DNA, the CDR3 is TGCAGCGTATCCCAGAATAGCGGGAGTGGGGAGACCCAGTACTTC. It specifies CSVSQNSGSGETQYF.

This chain uses TRBV27 with TRBJ2-3, with a tentative D call TRBD2 (5 bases). The V end was cut by 5 bases, the J end by 2 bases, with 14 bases between. The CDR3 totals 15 residues. The germline CDR1 and CDR2 sequences are MNHEY and SMNVEV (reference sequence). CDR3 protein: CASSPNRGITDTQYF. The CDR3 bases are TGTGCCAGCAGTCCCAACCGGGGAATCACAGATACGCAGTATTTT.

The V gene is TRBV11-2, the J gene TRBJ1-3; tentatively, D is TRBD1 (5 bases). The CDR3 spans 14 residues. CDR1 is SGHAT, CDR2 FQNNGV, per germline. V was shortened by 5 bases and J by 6 bases, with 14 bases between the two germline ends. CDR3 sequence reads: CASSLTSGANTIYF. Written as DNA, the CDR3 is TGTGCCAGCAGCCTTACGTCCGGGGCAAACACCATATATTTT.

The V call is TRBV7-3, the J call TRBJ1-1; 10 bases map to TRBD1. Trimming at V came to 5 bases and at J to 6 bases, leaving 9 bases not matched to a gene. Germline loops: CDR1 SGHTA, CDR2 FQGTGA. CDR3 length equals 15 residues. The CDR3 loop is CASSQWTGGNAEAFF. The DNA for the CDR3 is TGTGCCAGCAGCCAATGGACAGGGGGAAACGCTGAAGCTTTCTTT. The variable domain in full, with the rest retrieved from reference TRBV7-3 and TRBJ1-1, is GAGVSQTPSNKVTEKGKYVELRCDPISGHTALYWYRQSLGQGPEFLIYFQGTGAADDSGLPNDRFFAVRPEGSVSTLKIQRTERGDSAVYLCASSQWTGGNAEAFFGQGTRLTVV.

The rearrangement uses TRBV5-4 and TRBJ2-7, with 7 bases identical to TRBD1. Per germline, CDR1 SGHNT and CDR2 YYREEE (reference sequence). J gave up 2 bases and V 4 bases, and 6 bases lay outside the gene matches. The CDR3 is 14 residues long. CDR3 loop: CASSNGQATYEQYF. CDR3 coding DNA: TGTGCCAGCAGCAACGGACAGGCGACCTACGAGCAGTACTTC.

The CDR3 reads CASSPGQGMYQPQHF. In nucleotides, the CDR3 is TGCGCCAGCAGCCCGGGACAGGGGATGTATCAGCCCCAGCATTTT. V usage is TRBV4-1 and J usage is TRBJ1-5, with TRBD1 matching over 10 bases. With V trimmed by 4 bases and J by 5 bases, 5 bases remained unmatched. The CDR3 spans 15 residues. Germline V CDR1 and CDR2: MGHRA, YSYEKL.

CDR3 sequence reads: CASSVAGRVSYEQYF. Here the CDR3 DNA reads TGTGCCAGCAGCGTGGCGGGCAGGGTCTCCTACGAGCAGTACTTC. The chain carries TRBV28 and TRBJ2-7, with D perhaps matching TRBD1 or TRBD2 (5 bases each). In germline, CDR1 is MDHEN, CDR2 SYDVKM. The CDR3 loop spans 15 amino acids. V lost 6 bases and J 0 bases, leaving 15 bases between the germline ends.